These T cell receptor beta chains were read from a single sample in a study of human T cells and chemical hapten exposure. TCRdb re-called the RACE reads through MiXCR, storing one row per CDR3 protein. The table lists some 81,000 distinct CDR3 sequences, over 6% of them singletons. Sequences were derived from whole blood, sampled in connection with sensitization to the hapten diphenylcyclopropenone (DPC). The receptors come from a woman aged 25 to 39 with alopecia areata. Some clones in this sample may be carry-over from other donors' samples. CDR3s include the opening cysteine and the closing phenylalanine or tryptophan. A D gene is named only where the DNA matches it firmly. The size of a clone is reported for some rows only, either as once, few or many, or as a class for expanded clones.

>TRBJ2-1|TRBV20-1|TRBD1|many
CSADGDRPNEQFF
TGCAGTGCTGATGGGGACAGGCCCAATGAGCAGTTCTTC
>TRBJ1-1|TRBV7-9|-|-
CASSATLFGRTEAFF
TGTGCCAGCAGCGCAACCTTATTCGGGAGAACTGAAGCTTTCTTT
>TRBJ1-2|TRBV20-1|-|many
CSARDTGSYGYTF
TGCAGTGCTAGAGACACAGGTTCCTATGGCTACACCTTC
>TRBJ2-1|TRBV7-9|TRBD2|few
CASSLSRLAGPISYNEQFF
TGTGCCAGCAGCTTAAGCAGACTAGCGGGGCCAATATCCTACAATGAGCAGTTCTTC
>TRBJ1-1|TRBV6-2/TRBV6-3|-|many
CASSSLSSTEAFF
TGTGCCAGCAGTTCCCTTTCATCCACTGAAGCTTTCTTT
>TRBJ2-2|TRBV29-1|-|many
CSVTRGSTGELFF
TGCAGCGTGACGAGGGGCTCCACCGGGGAGCTGTTTTTT
>TRBJ1-1|TRBV4-2|-|many
CASSQHRSLNTEAFF
TGTGCCAGCAGCCAACACAGAAGCTTGAACACTGAAGCTTTCTTT
>TRBJ2-7|TRBV6-6|-|many
CASSRGGISYEQYF
TGTGCCAGCAGTCGGGGTGGGATCTCCTACGAGCAGTACTTC
>TRBJ1-6|TRBV3-1|-|many
CASSQDSVQSSYNSPLHF
TGTGCCAGCAGCCAAGATAGTGTACAGAGCTCCTATAATTCACCCCTCCACTTT
>TRBJ1-2|TRBV5-6|-|many
CASSSRGYGYTF
TGTGCCAGCAGCTCTAGGGGATATGGCTACACCTTC
>TRBJ1-5|TRBV10-2|TRBD1|-
CASRPDRGGHQPQHF
TGCGCCAGCAGACCCGACAGGGGTGGTCACCAGCCCCAGCATTTT
>TRBJ1-1|TRBV7-9|TRBD1|few
CASSFNRGPAFF
TGTGCCAGCAGCTTCAACAGGGGGCCAGCTTTCTTT
>TRBJ1-1|TRBV15|-|-
CATSRGPTGLSTEAFF
TGTGCCACCAGCAGAGGGCCTACAGGGTTGAGCACTGAAGCTTTCTTT
>TRBJ1-1|TRBV4-2|TRBD1|-
CASSQDGDRNTEAFF
TGTGCCAGCAGCCAAGACGGGGACAGGAACACTGAAGCTTTCTTT
>TRBJ2-3|TRBV29-1|TRBD2|many
CSVGASGGAFAQYF
TGCAGCGTTGGGGCTAGCGGGGGGGCCTTTGCGCAGTATTTT
>TRBJ1-1|TRBV20-1|-|many
CSAGAMRTEAFF
TGCAGTGCGGGGGCGATGCGCACTGAAGCTTTCTTT
>TRBJ2-3|TRBV30|TRBD1|-
CAWSEGQGQDTQYF
TGTGCCTGGAGTGAGGGACAGGGGCAAGATACGCAGTATTTT
>TRBJ2-1|TRBV18|TRBD2|many
CASSSGGPPYNEQFF
TGTGCCAGCTCGTCGGGGGGTCCCCCCTACAATGAGCAGTTCTTC
>TRBJ1-1|TRBV5-1|-|many
CASSGGVTEAFF
TGCGCCAGCAGCGGGGGGGTCACTGAAGCTTTCTTT
>TRBJ2-3|TRBV9|TRBD2|-
CASSVVGGGTDTQYF
TGTGCCAGCAGCGTAGTCGGCGGGGGGACAGATACGCAGTATTTT
>TRBJ2-3|TRBV12-3/TRBV12-4|TRBD2|many
CASSLILAGASTDTQYF
TGTGCCAGCAGTTTAATACTAGCGGGGGCAAGCACAGATACGCAGTATTTT
>TRBJ1-3|TRBV20-1|-|few
CSAPKGSSGNTIYF
TGCAGTGCGCCTAAGGGAAGCTCTGGAAACACCATATATTTT
>TRBJ2-6|TRBV21-1|-|few
CASSKGQGAPGANVLTF
TGTGCCAGCAGCAAAGGGCAGGGGGCGCCAGGGGCCAACGTCCTGACTTTC
>TRBJ1-1|TRBV6-1|TRBD1|few
CASSAIRGGASEAFF
TGTGCCAGCAGTGCTATACGAGGGGGCGCGTCTGAAGCTTTCTTT
>TRBJ1-5|TRBV10-3|-|few
CAISESKIRDQPQHF
TGTGCCATCAGTGAGTCGAAGATTAGAGATCAGCCCCAGCATTTT
>TRBJ1-5|TRBV2|-|-
CASREEGSQHF
TGTGCCAGCAGGGAAGAGGGGTCCCAGCATTTT
>TRBJ1-5|TRBV5-1|-|many
CASSLESGGNQPQHF
TGCGCCAGCAGCTTGGAATCAGGGGGCAATCAGCCCCAGCATTTT
>TRBJ2-5|TRBV2|-|many
CASNVLAGQETQYF
TGTGCCAGCAATGTGCTAGCCGGGCAAGAGACCCAGTACTTC
>TRBJ1-5|TRBV5-6|-|-
CASSLATANTYQTQHF
TGTGCCAGCAGTTTGGCGACAGCCAATACTTATCAGACCCAGCATTTT
>TRBJ2-6|TRBV6-5|TRBD2|few
CASSTRGGTGANVLTF
TGTGCCAGCAGCACGCGGGGGGGAACTGGGGCCAACGTCCTGACTTTC
>TRBJ2-3|TRBV2|-|many
CASSESDFGPDTQYF
TGTGCCAGCAGTGAGTCCGACTTCGGCCCAGATACGCAGTATTTT
>TRBJ1-1|TRBV7-8|-|many
CASSPGSVGDTEAFF
TGTGCCAGCAGCCCTGGATCGGTGGGAGACACTGAAGCTTTCTTT
>TRBJ1-2|TRBV2|-|many
CASSNLLHDHYGYTF
TGTGCCAGCAGCAACCTTCTCCACGACCACTATGGCTACACCTTC
>TRBJ1-1|TRBV9|-|many
CASSVASSGMNTEAFF
TGTGCCAGCAGCGTAGCTTCGAGCGGCATGAACACTGAAGCTTTCTTT
>TRBJ1-5|TRBV5-3|-|-
CARSLRQSQAENQPQHF
TGTGCCAGAAGCCTAAGGCAGTCGCAGGCCGAGAATCAGCCCCAGCATTTT
>TRBJ1-6|TRBV2|TRBD1|-
CASTLQGAWNSPLHF
TGTGCCAGCACCTTACAGGGGGCCTGGAATTCACCCCTCCACTTT
>TRBJ2-3|TRBV11-2|-|many
CASSLSRRGTDTQYF
TGTGCCAGCAGCTTATCGCGTAGGGGGACAGATACGCAGTATTTT
>TRBJ2-3|TRBV11-2|TRBD2|few
CASSGSGTSDFADTQYF
TGTGCCAGCAGCGGCTCTGGGACTAGCGATTTCGCAGATACGCAGTATTTT
>TRBJ1-1|TRBV6-6|-|many
CASSSHDMNTEAFF
TGTGCCAGCAGTAGTCATGACATGAACACTGAAGCTTTCTTT
>TRBJ1-5|TRBV12-3/TRBV12-4|-|many
CASSPGGAGQPQHF
TGTGCCAGCAGTCCGGGGGGGGCCGGTCAGCCCCAGCATTTT
>TRBJ2-2|TRBV19|-|few
CASTPSGAGTGELFF
TGTGCCAGTACCCCCTCGGGGGCGGGGACCGGGGAGCTGTTTTTT
>TRBJ1-6|TRBV30|TRBD1|many
CAWGTVASPLHF
TGTGCCTGGGGGACAGTGGCCTCACCCCTCCACTTT
>TRBJ1-1|TRBV20-1|-|many
CSARDRELNTEAFF
TGCAGTGCTAGAGATCGTGAGCTGAACACTGAAGCTTTCTTT
>TRBJ1-6|TRBV11-2|-|-
CASSLGGKWDSPLHF
TGTGCCAGCAGCTTAGGCGGCAAGTGGGATTCACCCCTCCACTTT
>TRBJ2-2|TRBV2|-|many
CASSPTPPSSGELFF
TGTGCCAGCAGTCCTACTCCGCCTAGCTCTGGGGAGCTGTTTTTT
>TRBJ2-2|TRBV10-3|TRBD2|many
CAISESAGTSGGESELFF
TGTGCCATCAGTGAGTCCGCCGGGACTAGCGGGGGTGAATCGGAGCTGTTTTTT
>TRBJ2-7|TRBV11-1|-|-
CASSPQRGADEQYF
TGTGCCAGCAGCCCCCAACGGGGCGCCGACGAGCAGTACTTC
>TRBJ2-3|TRBV5-1|-|few
CASSLETGYANTQYF
TGCGCCAGCAGCTTGGAGACAGGCTACGCCAATACGCAGTATTTT